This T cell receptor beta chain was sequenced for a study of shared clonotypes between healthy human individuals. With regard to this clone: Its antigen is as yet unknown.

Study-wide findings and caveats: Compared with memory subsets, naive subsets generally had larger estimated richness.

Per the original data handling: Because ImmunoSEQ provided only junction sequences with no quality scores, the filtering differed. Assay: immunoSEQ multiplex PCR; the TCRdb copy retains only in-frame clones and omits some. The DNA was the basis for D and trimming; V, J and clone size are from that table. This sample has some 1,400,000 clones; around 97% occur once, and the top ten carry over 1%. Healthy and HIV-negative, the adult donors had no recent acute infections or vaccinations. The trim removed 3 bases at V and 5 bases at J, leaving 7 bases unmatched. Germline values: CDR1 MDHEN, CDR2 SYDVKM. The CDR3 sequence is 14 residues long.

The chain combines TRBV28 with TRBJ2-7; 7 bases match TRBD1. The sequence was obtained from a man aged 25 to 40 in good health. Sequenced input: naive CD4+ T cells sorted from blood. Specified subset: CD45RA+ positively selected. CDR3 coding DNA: TGTGCCAGCAGTTTCGACAGGGTTAGGCACGAGCAGTACTTC. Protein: CASSFDRVRHEQYF.